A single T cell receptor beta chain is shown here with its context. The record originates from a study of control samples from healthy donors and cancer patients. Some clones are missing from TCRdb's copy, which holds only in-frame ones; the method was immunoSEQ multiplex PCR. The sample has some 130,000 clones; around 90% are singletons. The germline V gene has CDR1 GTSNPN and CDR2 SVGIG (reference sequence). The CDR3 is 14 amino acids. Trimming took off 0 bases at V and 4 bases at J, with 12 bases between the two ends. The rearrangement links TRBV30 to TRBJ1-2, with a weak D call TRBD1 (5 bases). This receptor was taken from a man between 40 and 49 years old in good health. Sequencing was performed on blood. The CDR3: CAWSVRGEVYGYTF. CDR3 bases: TGTGCCTGGAGTGTACGAGGGGAGGTCTATGGCTACACCTTC.